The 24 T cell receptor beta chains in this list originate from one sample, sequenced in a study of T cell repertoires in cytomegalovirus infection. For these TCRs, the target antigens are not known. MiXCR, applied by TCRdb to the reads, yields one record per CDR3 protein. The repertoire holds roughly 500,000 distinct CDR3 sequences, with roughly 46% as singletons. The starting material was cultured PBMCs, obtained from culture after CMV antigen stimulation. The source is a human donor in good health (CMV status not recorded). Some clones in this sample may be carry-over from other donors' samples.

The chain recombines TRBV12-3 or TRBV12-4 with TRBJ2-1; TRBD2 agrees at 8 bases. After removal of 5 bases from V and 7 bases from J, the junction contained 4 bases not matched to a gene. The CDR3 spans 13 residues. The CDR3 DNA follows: TGTGCCAGCAGTCAGACTAGCGTGAATGAGCAGTTCTTC. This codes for CASSQTSVNEQFF.

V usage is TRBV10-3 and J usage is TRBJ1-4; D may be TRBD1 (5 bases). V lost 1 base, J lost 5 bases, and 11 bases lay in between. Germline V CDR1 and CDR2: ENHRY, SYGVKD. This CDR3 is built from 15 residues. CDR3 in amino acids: CAISELRGRNEKLFF. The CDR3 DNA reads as TGTGCCATCAGTGAGTTAAGGGGTAGAAATGAAAAACTGTTTTTT.

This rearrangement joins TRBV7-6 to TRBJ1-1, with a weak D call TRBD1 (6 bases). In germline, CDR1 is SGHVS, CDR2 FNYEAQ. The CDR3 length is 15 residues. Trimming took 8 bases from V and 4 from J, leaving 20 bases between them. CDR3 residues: CASATSMGGRTEAFF. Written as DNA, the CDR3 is TGTGCCAGCGCAACCTCCATGGGGGGCCGCACTGAAGCTTTCTTT. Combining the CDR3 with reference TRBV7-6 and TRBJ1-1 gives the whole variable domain GAGVSQSPRYKVTKRGQDVALRCDPISGHVSLYWYRQALGQGPEFLTYFNYEAQQDKSGLPNDRFSAERPEGSISTLTIQRTEQRDSAMYRCASATSMGGRTEAFFGQGTRLTVV.

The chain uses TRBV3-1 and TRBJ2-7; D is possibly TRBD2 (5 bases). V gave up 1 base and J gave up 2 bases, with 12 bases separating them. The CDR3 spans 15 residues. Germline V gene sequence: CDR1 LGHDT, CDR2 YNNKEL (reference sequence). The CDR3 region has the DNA TGTGCCAGCAGCCAAGGTCAAGGACTCCCCTACGAGCAGTACTTC. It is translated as CASSQGQGLPYEQYF.

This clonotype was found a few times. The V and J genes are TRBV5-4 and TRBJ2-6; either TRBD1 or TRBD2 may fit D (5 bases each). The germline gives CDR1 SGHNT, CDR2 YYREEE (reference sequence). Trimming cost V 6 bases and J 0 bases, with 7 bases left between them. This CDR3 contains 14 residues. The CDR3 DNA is TGTGCCAGCACCGGGGCCTCTGGGGCCAACGTCCTGACTTTC. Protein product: CASTGASGANVLTF.

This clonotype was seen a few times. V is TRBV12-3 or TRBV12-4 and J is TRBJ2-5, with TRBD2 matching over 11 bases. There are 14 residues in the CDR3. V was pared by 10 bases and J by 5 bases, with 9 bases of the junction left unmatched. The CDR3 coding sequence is TGTGCCACCACACTAGCGGGAGTCGTTGAGACCCAGTACTTC. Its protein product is CATTLAGVVETQYF.

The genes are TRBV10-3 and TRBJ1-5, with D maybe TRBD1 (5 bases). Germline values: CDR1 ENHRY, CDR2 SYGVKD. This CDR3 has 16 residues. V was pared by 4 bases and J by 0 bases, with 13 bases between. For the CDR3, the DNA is TGTGCCATCAGTGCATCAGGGTTCGTTAGCAATCAGCCCCAGCATTTT. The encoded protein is CAISASGFVSNQPQHF.

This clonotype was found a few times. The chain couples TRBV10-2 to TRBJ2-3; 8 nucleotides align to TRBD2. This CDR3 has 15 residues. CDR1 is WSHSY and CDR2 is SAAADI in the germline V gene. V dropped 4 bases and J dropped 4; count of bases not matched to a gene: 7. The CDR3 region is CASSAVTGGADTQYF. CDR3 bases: TGCGCCAGCAGTGCAGTGACGGGAGGGGCAGATACGCAGTATTTT.

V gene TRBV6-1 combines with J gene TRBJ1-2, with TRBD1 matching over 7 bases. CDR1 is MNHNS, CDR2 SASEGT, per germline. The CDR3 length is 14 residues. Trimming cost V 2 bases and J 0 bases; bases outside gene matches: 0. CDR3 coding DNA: TGTGCCAGCAGTGAACAGGGGGCTAACTATGGCTACACCTTC. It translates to CASSEQGANYGYTF.

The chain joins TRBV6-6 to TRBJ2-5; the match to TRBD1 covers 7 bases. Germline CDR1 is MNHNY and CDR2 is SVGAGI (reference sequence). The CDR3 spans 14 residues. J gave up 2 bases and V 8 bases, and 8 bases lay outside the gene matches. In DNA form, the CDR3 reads TGTGCCAGCTTACCAGGACAGGATCAAGAGACCCAGTACTTC. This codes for CASLPGQDQETQYF.

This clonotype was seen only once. The DNA for the CDR3 is TGTGCCAGCAGTCCTGGGGGCTCAGCTAACTATGGCTACACCTTC. This codes for CASSPGGSANYGYTF. The chain uses TRBV28 and TRBJ1-2; D might be TRBD1 (6 bases). Between the trimmed V and J ends, which lost 5 bases and 0 bases, there was a span of 13 bases. The CDR3 runs 15 residues. Germline values: CDR1 MDHEN, CDR2 SYDVKM.

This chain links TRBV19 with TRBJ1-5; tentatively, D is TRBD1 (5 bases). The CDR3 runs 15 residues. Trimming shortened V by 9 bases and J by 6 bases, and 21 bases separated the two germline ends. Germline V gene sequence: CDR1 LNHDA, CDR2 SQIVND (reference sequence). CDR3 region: CASCFSGGGPQPQHF. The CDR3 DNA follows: TGTGCCAGCTGCTTTTCTGGGGGGGGTCCTCAGCCCCAGCATTTT.

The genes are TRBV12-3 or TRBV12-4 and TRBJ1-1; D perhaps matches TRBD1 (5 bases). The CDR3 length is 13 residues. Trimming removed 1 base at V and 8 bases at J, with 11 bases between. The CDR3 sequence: CASSLDGQGEAFF. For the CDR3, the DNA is TGTGCCAGCAGTTTAGACGGACAAGGAGAAGCTTTCTTT.

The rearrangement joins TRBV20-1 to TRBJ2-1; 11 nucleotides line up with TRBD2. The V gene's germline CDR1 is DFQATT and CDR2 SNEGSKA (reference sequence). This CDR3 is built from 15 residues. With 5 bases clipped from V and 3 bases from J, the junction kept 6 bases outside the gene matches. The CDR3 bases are TGCAGTGCTTCATTCACTAGCGGGAGCTACAATGAGCAGTTCTTC. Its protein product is CSASFTSGSYNEQFF.

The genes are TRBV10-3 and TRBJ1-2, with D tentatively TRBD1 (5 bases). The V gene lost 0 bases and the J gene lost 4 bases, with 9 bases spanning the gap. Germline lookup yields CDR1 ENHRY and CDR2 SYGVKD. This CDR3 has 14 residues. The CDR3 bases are TGTGCCATCAGTGAGTCAGGGGCAAGCTATGGCTACACCTTC. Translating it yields CAISESGASYGYTF.

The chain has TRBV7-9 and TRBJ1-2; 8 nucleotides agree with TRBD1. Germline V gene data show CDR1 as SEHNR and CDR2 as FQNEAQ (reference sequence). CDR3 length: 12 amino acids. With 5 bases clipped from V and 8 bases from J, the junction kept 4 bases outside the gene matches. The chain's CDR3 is CASSSDRGGYTF. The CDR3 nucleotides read TGTGCCAGCAGCAGCGACAGGGGCGGCTACACCTTC. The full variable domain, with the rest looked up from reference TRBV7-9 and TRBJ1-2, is DTGVSQNPRHKITKRGQNVTFRCDPISEHNRLYWYRQTLGQGPEFLTYFQNEAQLEKSRLLSDRFSAERPKGSFSTLEIQRTEQGDSAMYLCASSSDRGGYTFGSGTRLTVV.

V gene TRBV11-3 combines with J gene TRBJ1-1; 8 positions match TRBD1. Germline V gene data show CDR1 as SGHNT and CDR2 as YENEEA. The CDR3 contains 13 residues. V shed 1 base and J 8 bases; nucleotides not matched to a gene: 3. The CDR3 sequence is CASSLGRDREAFF. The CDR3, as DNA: TGTGCCAGCAGCTTAGGCCGGGACAGGGAAGCTTTCTTT.

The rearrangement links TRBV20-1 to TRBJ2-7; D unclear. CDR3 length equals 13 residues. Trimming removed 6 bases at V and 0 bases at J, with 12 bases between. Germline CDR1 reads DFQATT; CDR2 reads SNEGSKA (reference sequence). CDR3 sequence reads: CSAPRTASYEQYF. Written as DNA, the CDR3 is TGCAGTGCCCCCCGCACAGCCTCCTACGAGCAGTACTTC.

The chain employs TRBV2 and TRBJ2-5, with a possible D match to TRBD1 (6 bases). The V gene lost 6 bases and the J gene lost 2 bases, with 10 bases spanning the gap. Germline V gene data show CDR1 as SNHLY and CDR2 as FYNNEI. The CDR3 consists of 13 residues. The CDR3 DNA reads TGTGCCAGCAGCTGGACAGAACAAGAGACCCAGTACTTC. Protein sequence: CASSWTEQETQYF.

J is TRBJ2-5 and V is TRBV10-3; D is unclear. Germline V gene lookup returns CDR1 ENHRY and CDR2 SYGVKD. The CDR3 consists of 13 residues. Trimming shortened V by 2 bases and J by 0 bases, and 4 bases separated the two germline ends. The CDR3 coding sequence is TGTGCCATCAGTGAGGGGTACCAAGAGACCCAGTACTTC. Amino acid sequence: CAISEGYQETQYF.

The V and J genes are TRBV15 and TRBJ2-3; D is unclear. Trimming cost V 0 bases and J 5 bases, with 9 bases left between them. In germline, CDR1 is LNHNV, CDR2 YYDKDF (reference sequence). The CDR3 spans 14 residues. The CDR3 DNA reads TGTGCCACCAGCAGAGACAGATTTGGAGATACGCAGTATTTT. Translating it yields CATSRDRFGDTQYF.

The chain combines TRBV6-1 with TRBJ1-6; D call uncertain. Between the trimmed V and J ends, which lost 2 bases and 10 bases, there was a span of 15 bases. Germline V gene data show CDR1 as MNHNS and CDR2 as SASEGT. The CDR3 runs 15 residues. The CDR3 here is CASSEFWAGRSPLHF. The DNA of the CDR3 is TGTGCCAGCAGTGAATTTTGGGCCGGAAGGTCACCCCTCCACTTT.

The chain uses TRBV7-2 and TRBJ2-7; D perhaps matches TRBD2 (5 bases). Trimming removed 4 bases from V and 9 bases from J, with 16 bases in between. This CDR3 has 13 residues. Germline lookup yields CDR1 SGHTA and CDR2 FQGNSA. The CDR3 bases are TGTGCCAGCAGCTCCTCTACGCCAGCGGTGCAGTACTTC. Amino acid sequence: CASSSSTPAVQYF.

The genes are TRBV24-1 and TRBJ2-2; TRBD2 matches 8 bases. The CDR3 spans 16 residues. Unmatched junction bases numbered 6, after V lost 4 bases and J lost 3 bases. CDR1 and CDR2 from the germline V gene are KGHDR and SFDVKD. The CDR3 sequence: CATSDPTSGYTGELFF. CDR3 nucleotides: TGTGCCACCAGTGACCCCACTAGCGGCTACACCGGGGAGCTGTTTTTT.